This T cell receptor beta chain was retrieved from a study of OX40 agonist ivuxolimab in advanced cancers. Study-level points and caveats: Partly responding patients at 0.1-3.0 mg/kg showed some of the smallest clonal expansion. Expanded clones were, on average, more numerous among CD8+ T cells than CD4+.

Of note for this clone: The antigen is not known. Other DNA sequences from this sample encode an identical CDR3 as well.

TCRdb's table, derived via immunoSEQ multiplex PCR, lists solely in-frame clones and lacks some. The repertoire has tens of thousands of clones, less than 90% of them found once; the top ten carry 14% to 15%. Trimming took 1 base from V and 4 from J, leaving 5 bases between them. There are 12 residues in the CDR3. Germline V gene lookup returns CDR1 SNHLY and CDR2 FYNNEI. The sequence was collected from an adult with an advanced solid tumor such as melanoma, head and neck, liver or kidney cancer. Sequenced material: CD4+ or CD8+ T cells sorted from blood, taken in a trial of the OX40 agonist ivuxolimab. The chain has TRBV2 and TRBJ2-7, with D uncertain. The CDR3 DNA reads TGTGCCAGCAGTGAAGAGGGATACGAGCAGTACTTC. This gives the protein CASSEEGYEQYF.